This T cell receptor (beta chain) was identified during a study of blood T cell repertoires in COVID-19. Study overall: Sample material is recorded as cDNA or gDNA derived from T cells, B-cell-depleted T cells, or PBMCs.

Germline trimming cut 6 bases from V and 3 bases from J; bases unmatched to any gene: 6. This CDR3 region has 15 residues. Germline CDR1 and CDR2: SNHLY and FYNNEI. The sample holds many counts of this clone. Study processing details: Estimation of nucleated cell counts relied on the amplification of reference gene primers. Here immunoSEQ multiplex PCR was the method, and the copy in TCRdb shows in-frame clones only, minus some. V, J and clone size reflect that table, while D and trimming were determined from the DNA. This sample has some 14,000 clones; over 75% occur once, and the top ten carry 25% to 35%.

The rearrangement uses TRBV2 and TRBJ2-3, with 10 bases that match TRBD2. The sequenced material came from peripheral blood. This clonotype was obtained from a human donor in a cohort sampled during active COVID-19. The CDR3 here is CASRASGSMTDTQYF. CDR3 DNA sequence: TGTGCCAGCAGGGCTAGCGGGAGTATGACAGATACGCAGTATTTT. Looking up the rest from reference TRBV2 and TRBJ2-3 gives the full variable domain: EPEVTQTPSHQVTQMGQEVILRCVPISNHLYFYWYRQILGQKVEFLVSFYNNEISEKSEIFDDQFSVERPDGSNFTLKIRSTKLEDSAMYFCASRASGSMTDTQYFGPGTRLTVL.